A selection of T cell receptor beta chains follows, all from one sample in a study of T cell repertoires in cytomegalovirus infection. TCRdb re-called the reads through MiXCR, storing one row per CDR3 protein. The sample holds a few hundred thousand distinct CDR3 sequences, 42% seen once. These receptors have no identified antigens. This material consisted of cultured PBMCs, taken from culture after CMV antigen stimulation. The receptors come from a human donor in good health (CMV status not recorded). Some clones in this sample may be carry-over from other donors' samples. Both conserved end residues are part of each CDR3. D genes are given only for firm matches. Clone sizes are given selectively: once, few, many, or a class where the clone is expanded.

D gene: NA
clone size: NA
V gene: TRBV4-1
J gene: TRBJ2-7
CDR3 protein: CASSLSGGTTYEQYF
CDR3 DNA: TGCGCCAGCAGCCTCAGCGGAGGGACCACCTACGAGCAGTACTTC

D gene: NA
clone size: NA
V gene: TRBV7-2
J gene: TRBJ2-7
CDR3 protein: CASSLSPGAREQYF
CDR3 DNA: TGTGCCAGCAGCTTAAGCCCGGGGGCGCGAGAGCAGTACTTC

D gene: NA
clone size: few
V gene: TRBV5-5
J gene: TRBJ2-1
CDR3 protein: CASSLGTQGLEQFF
CDR3 DNA: TGTGCCAGCAGCTTGGGGACACAGGGTCTAGAGCAGTTCTTC

D gene: TRBD2
clone size: NA
V gene: TRBV7-6
J gene: TRBJ2-2
CDR3 protein: CASSRTSQNTGELFF
CDR3 DNA: TGTGCCAGCAGCCGGACTAGCCAGAACACCGGGGAGCTGTTTTTT

D gene: TRBD2
clone size: few
V gene: TRBV7-2
J gene: TRBJ2-7
CDR3 protein: CASSLGLAGNNEQYF
CDR3 DNA: TGTGCCAGCAGCTTAGGACTAGCGGGAAACAACGAGCAGTACTTC

D gene: TRBD1
clone size: NA
V gene: TRBV4-3
J gene: TRBJ1-1
CDR3 protein: CASSHTGGGAEAFF
CDR3 DNA: TGCGCCAGCAGCCACACAGGGGGGGGTGCTGAAGCTTTCTTT

D gene: NA
clone size: NA
V gene: TRBV7-9
J gene: TRBJ1-6
CDR3 protein: CASSPRGNSLSPLHF
CDR3 DNA: TGTGCCAGCAGCCCGCGGGGCAACAGTCTTTCACCCCTCCACTTT

D gene: TRBD1
clone size: NA
V gene: TRBV7-9
J gene: TRBJ2-7
CDR3 protein: CASSTGQRHEQYF
CDR3 DNA: TGTGCCAGCAGCACGGGACAGCGGCACGAGCAGTACTTC

D gene: NA
clone size: once
V gene: TRBV6-6
J gene: TRBJ1-5
CDR3 protein: CASSYSSGGNQPQHF
CDR3 DNA: TGTGCCAGCAGTTACTCAAGCGGTGGCAATCAGCCCCAGCATTTT

D gene: TRBD2
clone size: once
V gene: TRBV7-9
J gene: TRBJ2-4
CDR3 protein: CASSPSPGIAGGLAKNIQYF
CDR3 DNA: TGTGCCAGCAGCCCCTCCCCGGGGATAGCGGGAGGGCTAGCCAAAAACATTCAGTACTTC

D gene: TRBD1
clone size: NA
V gene: TRBV19
J gene: TRBJ1-2
CDR3 protein: CASSIRTGTNYGYTF
CDR3 DNA: TGTGCCAGTAGTATAAGGACAGGGACGAACTATGGCTACACCTTC

D gene: NA
clone size: few
V gene: TRBV7-2
J gene: TRBJ2-1
CDR3 protein: CASTSYGSYNEQFF
CDR3 DNA: TGTGCCAGCACTAGCTACGGCTCCTACAATGAGCAGTTCTTC

D gene: NA
clone size: NA
V gene: TRBV7-8
J gene: TRBJ2-1
CDR3 protein: CASSLVVRDSEQFF
CDR3 DNA: TGTGCCAGCAGCTTGGTTGTTCGCGACAGTGAGCAGTTCTTC

D gene: TRBD1
clone size: few
V gene: TRBV7-2
J gene: TRBJ1-5
CDR3 protein: CASSLTTGGAGPQHF
CDR3 DNA: TGTGCCAGCAGCTTAACTACAGGGGGCGCAGGGCCCCAGCATTTT

D gene: NA
clone size: NA
V gene: TRBV7-4
J gene: TRBJ1-4
CDR3 protein: CATRVANEKLFF
CDR3 DNA: TGTGCCACCAGGGTTGCTAATGAAAAACTGTTTTTT

D gene: NA
clone size: NA
V gene: TRBV12-3/TRBV12-4
J gene: TRBJ2-5
CDR3 protein: CASSFHSRLPRETQYF
CDR3 DNA: TGTGCCAGCAGTTTTCACTCTCGGCTCCCCAGAGAGACCCAGTACTTC

D gene: NA
clone size: NA
V gene: TRBV27
J gene: TRBJ2-7
CDR3 protein: CASSISPTLYEQYF
CDR3 DNA: TGTGCCAGCAGTATTTCCCCCACCCTCTACGAGCAGTACTTC

D gene: NA
clone size: NA
V gene: TRBV25-1
J gene: TRBJ2-3
CDR3 protein: CASSEYSSTDTQYF
CDR3 DNA: TGTGCCAGCAGTGAATACTCTAGCACAGATACGCAGTATTTT

D gene: TRBD2
clone size: NA
V gene: TRBV10-3
J gene: TRBJ2-2
CDR3 protein: CAIRRAGNAGELFF
CDR3 DNA: TGTGCCATCAGACGAGCGGGAAACGCCGGGGAGCTGTTTTTT

D gene: TRBD1
clone size: NA
V gene: TRBV7-2
J gene: TRBJ2-2
CDR3 protein: CASSLVQGDTGELFF
CDR3 DNA: TGTGCCAGCAGCTTAGTACAGGGGGACACCGGGGAGCTGTTTTTT

D gene: TRBD1
clone size: few
V gene: TRBV12-3/TRBV12-4
J gene: TRBJ2-5
CDR3 protein: CASSPSGQGGQETQYF
CDR3 DNA: TGTGCCAGCAGTCCTTCGGGACAGGGGGGCCAAGAGACCCAGTACTTC

D gene: TRBD1
clone size: few
V gene: TRBV7-9
J gene: TRBJ2-7
CDR3 protein: CASSLIRTGDKNSYEQYF
CDR3 DNA: TGTGCCAGCAGCTTGATTAGGACAGGGGATAAGAACTCCTACGAGCAGTACTTC

D gene: NA
clone size: NA
V gene: TRBV6-1
J gene: TRBJ1-1
CDR3 protein: CASSESWGNTEAFF
CDR3 DNA: TGTGCCAGCAGTGAATCTTGGGGGAACACTGAAGCTTTCTTT

D gene: NA
clone size: NA
V gene: TRBV19
J gene: TRBJ1-5
CDR3 protein: CASSTKGWINQPQHF
CDR3 DNA: TGTGCCAGTAGTACCAAGGGGTGGATCAATCAGCCCCAGCATTTT

D gene: TRBD1
clone size: few
V gene: TRBV6-6
J gene: TRBJ1-2
CDR3 protein: CASSYRDRYGYGYTF
CDR3 DNA: TGTGCCAGCAGTTACAGGGACAGATACGGCTATGGCTACACCTTC

D gene: NA
clone size: NA
V gene: TRBV5-1
J gene: TRBJ2-1
CDR3 protein: CASSLELEAYNEQFF
CDR3 DNA: TGCGCCAGCAGCTTGGAACTGGAGGCTTACAATGAGCAGTTCTTC

D gene: NA
clone size: few
V gene: TRBV4-3
J gene: TRBJ2-3
CDR3 protein: CASSQGPVSPERTDTQYF
CDR3 DNA: TGCGCCAGCAGCCAAGGGCCCGTTTCTCCCGAGCGCACAGATACGCAGTATTTT

D gene: NA
clone size: few
V gene: TRBV11-2
J gene: TRBJ2-5
CDR3 protein: CASSPLGREPWKRETQYF
CDR3 DNA: TGTGCCAGCAGCCCGTTGGGCAGGGAACCTTGGAAGCGAGAGACCCAGTACTTC

D gene: TRBD2
clone size: few
V gene: TRBV20-1
J gene: TRBJ2-1
CDR3 protein: CSARGSGGESYNEQFF
CDR3 DNA: TGCAGTGCTAGAGGCAGCGGGGGAGAGTCCTACAATGAGCAGTTCTTC

D gene: TRBD2
clone size: few
V gene: TRBV7-8
J gene: TRBJ2-7
CDR3 protein: CASSLGGTSGSWNEQYF
CDR3 DNA: TGTGCCAGCAGCTTAGGGGGGACTAGCGGGAGTTGGAACGAGCAGTACTTC

D gene: NA
clone size: NA
V gene: TRBV2
J gene: TRBJ2-2
CDR3 protein: CASSEAVLGGINTGELFF
CDR3 DNA: TGTGCCAGCAGTGAAGCGGTTCTTGGGGGGATTAACACCGGGGAGCTGTTTTTT

D gene: TRBD2
clone size: NA
V gene: TRBV11-2
J gene: TRBJ2-7
CDR3 protein: CASSLGRQGLAGNQQYF
CDR3 DNA: TGTGCCAGCAGCTTGGGGCGGCAGGGACTAGCGGGTAACCAGCAGTACTTC

D gene: TRBD2
clone size: few
V gene: TRBV7-8
J gene: TRBJ2-7
CDR3 protein: CASSFKMTSGSRDSYEQYF
CDR3 DNA: TGTGCCAGCAGCTTTAAAATGACTAGCGGGAGCCGGGACTCCTACGAGCAGTACTTC

D gene: TRBD1
clone size: few
V gene: TRBV7-9
J gene: TRBJ1-2
CDR3 protein: CASSRDRTYGYTF
CDR3 DNA: TGTGCCAGCAGCCGGGACAGGACCTATGGCTACACCTTC

D gene: NA
clone size: few
V gene: TRBV7-9
J gene: TRBJ1-1
CDR3 protein: CASSLLEFMNTEAFF
CDR3 DNA: TGTGCCAGCAGCCTGTTAGAGTTCATGAACACTGAAGCTTTCTTT

D gene: TRBD2
clone size: few
V gene: TRBV7-2
J gene: TRBJ2-3
CDR3 protein: CASSSTSGFPSTDTQYF
CDR3 DNA: TGTGCCAGCAGTTCGACTAGCGGGTTCCCTAGCACAGATACGCAGTATTTT

D gene: TRBD1
clone size: many
V gene: TRBV7-2
J gene: TRBJ1-2
CDR3 protein: CASSSGQGTDGYTF
CDR3 DNA: TGTGCCAGCAGCTCGGGACAGGGAACCGATGGCTACACCTTC

D gene: NA
clone size: NA
V gene: TRBV12-5
J gene: TRBJ1-1
CDR3 protein: CASGLVLRAENTEAFF
CDR3 DNA: TGTGCTAGTGGTTTGGTACTCCGAGCAGAGAACACTGAAGCTTTCTTT

D gene: NA
clone size: many
V gene: TRBV7-2
J gene: TRBJ1-5
CDR3 protein: CASSLDRLTSGQPQHF
CDR3 DNA: TGTGCCAGCAGCTTAGATAGGTTAACCAGCGGTCAGCCCCAGCATTTT

D gene: NA
clone size: NA
V gene: TRBV9
J gene: TRBJ1-1
CDR3 protein: CASSPPPLGTEAFF
CDR3 DNA: TGTGCCAGCAGCCCCCCACCGTTAGGCACTGAAGCTTTCTTT

D gene: NA
clone size: many
V gene: TRBV2
J gene: TRBJ2-3
CDR3 protein: CASSESTDTQYF
CDR3 DNA: TGTGCCAGCAGCGAGTCCACAGATACGCAGTATTTT

D gene: TRBD2
clone size: NA
V gene: TRBV6-2/TRBV6-3
J gene: TRBJ2-1
CDR3 protein: CASTGGLNGYNEQFF
CDR3 DNA: TGTGCCAGCACGGGGGGTCTGAACGGGTACAATGAGCAGTTCTTC

D gene: NA
clone size: once
V gene: TRBV6-5
J gene: TRBJ2-6
CDR3 protein: CASIFPPETSGANVLTF
CDR3 DNA: TGTGCCAGCATTTTCCCGCCAGAGACCTCTGGGGCCAACGTCCTGACTTTC

D gene: TRBD1
clone size: few
V gene: TRBV7-2
J gene: TRBJ1-4
CDR3 protein: CASSLRQGDEKLFF
CDR3 DNA: TGTGCCAGCAGCTTACGACAGGGGGATGAAAAACTGTTTTTT

D gene: NA
clone size: NA
V gene: TRBV4-3
J gene: TRBJ2-1
CDR3 protein: CASSHLNREAYNEQFF
CDR3 DNA: TGCGCCAGCAGCCATCTAAATAGGGAGGCCTACAATGAGCAGTTCTTC

D gene: TRBD2
clone size: NA
V gene: TRBV6-2/TRBV6-3
J gene: TRBJ2-7
CDR3 protein: CASSYSGLAGDPYEQYF
CDR3 DNA: TGTGCCAGCAGTTACTCAGGACTAGCGGGGGACCCCTACGAGCAGTACTTC

D gene: TRBD2
clone size: many
V gene: TRBV7-9
J gene: TRBJ2-1
CDR3 protein: CASSLSLAGAYNEQFF
CDR3 DNA: TGTGCCAGCAGCTTATCCCTAGCGGGAGCCTACAATGAGCAGTTCTTC

D gene: NA
clone size: few
V gene: TRBV10-3
J gene: TRBJ1-2
CDR3 protein: CAISEQGTNGYTF
CDR3 DNA: TGTGCCATCAGTGAACAGGGTACGAATGGCTACACCTTC

D gene: TRBD1
clone size: once
V gene: TRBV10-3
J gene: TRBJ2-7
CDR3 protein: CAISSGQGVFYEQYF
CDR3 DNA: TGTGCCATCAGCTCAGGACAGGGGGTCTTCTACGAGCAGTACTTC

D gene: NA
clone size: few
V gene: TRBV12-3/TRBV12-4
J gene: TRBJ2-7
CDR3 protein: CASSLAQSVVAAGEQYF
CDR3 DNA: TGTGCCAGCAGTTTAGCGCAAAGTGTGGTTGCCGCCGGTGAGCAGTACTTC

D gene: NA
clone size: NA
V gene: TRBV19
J gene: TRBJ1-1
CDR3 protein: CASRERNTEAFF
CDR3 DNA: TGTGCCAGTAGGGAGAGAAACACTGAAGCTTTCTTT

D gene: NA
clone size: NA
V gene: TRBV7-9
J gene: TRBJ1-1
CDR3 protein: CASSLAATSEAFF
CDR3 DNA: TGTGCCAGCAGCTTAGCGGCGACGAGTGAAGCTTTCTTT